This TCR beta chain was sequenced during a study of siplizumab effects on memory and regulatory T cells. Data came from immunoSEQ multiplex PCR; TCRdb stores just in-frame clones and leaves some out. The sample holds roughly 100,000 clones; about 90% are singletons and the top ten take about 1.1%. This CDR3 is 15 amino acids long. CDR1 and CDR2 (germline): LGHNA, YNFKEQ. The germline V and J ends were trimmed by 0 bases and 5 bases, with 13 bases remaining between them. What was sequenced was CD4+ T cells sorted from blood. V usage is TRBV4-2 and J usage is TRBJ2-5; no definite D call. The TCR originated in a human donor in good health. CDR3 in amino acids: CASSQDPARFETQYF. Written as DNA, the CDR3 is TGTGCCAGCAGCCAAGACCCCGCCAGGTTTGAGACCCAGTACTTC.